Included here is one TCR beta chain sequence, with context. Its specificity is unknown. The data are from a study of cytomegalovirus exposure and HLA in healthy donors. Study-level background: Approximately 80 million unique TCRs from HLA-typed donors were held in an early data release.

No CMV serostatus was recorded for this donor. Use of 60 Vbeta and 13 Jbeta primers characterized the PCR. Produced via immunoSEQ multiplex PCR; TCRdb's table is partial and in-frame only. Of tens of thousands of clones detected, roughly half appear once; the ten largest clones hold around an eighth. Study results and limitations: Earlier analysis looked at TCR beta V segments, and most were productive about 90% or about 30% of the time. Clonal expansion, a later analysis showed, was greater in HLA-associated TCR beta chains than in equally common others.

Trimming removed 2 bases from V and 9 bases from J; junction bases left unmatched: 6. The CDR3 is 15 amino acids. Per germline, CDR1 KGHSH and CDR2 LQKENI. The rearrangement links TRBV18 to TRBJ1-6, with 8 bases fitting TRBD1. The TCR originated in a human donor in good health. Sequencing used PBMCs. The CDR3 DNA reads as TGTGCCAGCTCACCAGGACAGGGAGTGGTTTCACCCCTCCACTTT. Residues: CASSPGQGVVSPLHF.